This T cell receptor (beta chain) originates from a study of blood T cells in healthy people across ages. The germline gives CDR1 SGHRS, CDR2 YFSETQ. This CDR3 comprises 16 residues. Peripheral blood, ten milliliters per donor, was collected. A J-beta primer mix and a sample-barcoded 5' primer were used in a second PCR of about 7 to 11 cycles. TCRdb recomputed calls from the 5' RACE reads with MiXCR, one row per CDR3 protein. The data contain about 780,000 distinct CDR3 sequences, 62% of them seen just once; the ten biggest clones take up 25% to 35%. The table lists this clonotype with a count of one.

The chain combines TRBV5-1 with TRBJ2-5, with D possibly TRBD1 on 7 matching bases. The last part of the DNA fits TRBJ2-7 better; the J call may be wrong. Sequencing used blood. The sequence came from a man younger than 45 in good health. CDR3 in DNA: TGCGCCAGCAGCCTGGGGTACCGACAGGGAGGATACGAGCAGTACTTC. This gives the protein CASSLGYRQGGYEQYF.